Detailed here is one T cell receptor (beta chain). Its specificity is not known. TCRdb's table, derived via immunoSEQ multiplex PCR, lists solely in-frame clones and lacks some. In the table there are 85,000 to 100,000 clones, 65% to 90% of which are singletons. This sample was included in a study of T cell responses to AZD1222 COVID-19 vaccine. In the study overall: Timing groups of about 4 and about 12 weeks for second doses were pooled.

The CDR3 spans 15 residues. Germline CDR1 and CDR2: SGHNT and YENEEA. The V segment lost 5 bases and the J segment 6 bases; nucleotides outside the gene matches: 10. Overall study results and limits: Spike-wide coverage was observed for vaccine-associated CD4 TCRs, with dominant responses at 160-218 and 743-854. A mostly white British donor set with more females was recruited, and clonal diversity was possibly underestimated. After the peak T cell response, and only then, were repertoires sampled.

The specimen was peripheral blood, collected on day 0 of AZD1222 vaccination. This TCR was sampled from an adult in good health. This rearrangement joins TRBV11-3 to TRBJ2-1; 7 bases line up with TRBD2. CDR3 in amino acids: CASSKKSGERNEQFF. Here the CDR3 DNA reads TGTGCCAGCAGCAAGAAGAGCGGGGAACGCAATGAGCAGTTCTTC.